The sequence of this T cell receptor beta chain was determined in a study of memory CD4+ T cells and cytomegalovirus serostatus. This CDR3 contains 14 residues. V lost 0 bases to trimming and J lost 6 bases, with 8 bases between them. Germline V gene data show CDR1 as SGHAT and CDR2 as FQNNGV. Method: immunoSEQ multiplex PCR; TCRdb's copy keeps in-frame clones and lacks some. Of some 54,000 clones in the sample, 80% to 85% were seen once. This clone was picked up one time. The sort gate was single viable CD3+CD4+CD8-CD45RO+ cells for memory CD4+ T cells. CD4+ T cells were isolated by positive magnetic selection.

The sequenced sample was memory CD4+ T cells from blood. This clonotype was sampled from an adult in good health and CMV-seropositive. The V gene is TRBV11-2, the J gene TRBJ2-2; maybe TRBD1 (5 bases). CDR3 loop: CASSLDQGAGELFF. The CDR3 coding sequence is TGTGCCAGCAGCTTAGACCAGGGCGCCGGGGAGCTGTTTTTT.